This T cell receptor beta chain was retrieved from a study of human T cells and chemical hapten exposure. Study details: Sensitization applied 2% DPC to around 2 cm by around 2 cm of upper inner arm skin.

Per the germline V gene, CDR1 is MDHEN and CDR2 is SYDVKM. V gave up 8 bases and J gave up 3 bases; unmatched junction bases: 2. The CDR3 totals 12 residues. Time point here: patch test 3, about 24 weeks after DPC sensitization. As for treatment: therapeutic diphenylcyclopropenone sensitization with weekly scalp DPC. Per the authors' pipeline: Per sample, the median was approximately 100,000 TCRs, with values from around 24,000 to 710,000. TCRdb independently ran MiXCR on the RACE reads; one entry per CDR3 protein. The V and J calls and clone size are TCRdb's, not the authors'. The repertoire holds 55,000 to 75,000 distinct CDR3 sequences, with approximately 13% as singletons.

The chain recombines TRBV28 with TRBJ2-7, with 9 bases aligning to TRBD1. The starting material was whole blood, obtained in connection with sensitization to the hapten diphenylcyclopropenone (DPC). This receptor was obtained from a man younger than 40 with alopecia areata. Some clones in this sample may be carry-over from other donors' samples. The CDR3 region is CASQTGGYEQYF. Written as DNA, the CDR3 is TGTGCCAGCCAGACAGGGGGCTACGAGCAGTACTTC.